This TCR beta chain was sequenced during a study of blood T cell repertoires in COVID-19. Study-level information: Researchers got acute and convalescent COVID-19 samples from the United States, Italy and Spain. From T cells, B-cell-depleted T cells, or PBMCs came the material, which was cDNA or gDNA.

Losses at the gene ends were 6 bases for V and 2 bases for J; bases not matched to a gene: 3. The CDR3 is made up of 13 amino acids. Germline CDR1 MNHEY, CDR2 SVGAGI. Original methodology: Amplification with reference gene primers provided the estimates of nucleated cell counts. The method was immunoSEQ multiplex PCR; TCRdb's version includes in-frame clones alone and lacks a portion of them. V and J calls and clone size are as listed in that table; D and trimming were resolved from the DNA. The sample holds about 51,000 clones, around 88% seen once. This receptor was taken from a man aged 60-69 years with acute or convalescent COVID-19. This chain connects TRBV6-5 to TRBJ1-2; 7 nucleotides line up with TRBD1. The material sequenced was peripheral blood. The CDR3 nucleotides read TGTGCCAGCAGCTGGGGACAGAACTATGGCTACACCTTC. Protein sequence: CASSWGQNYGYTF.